These 25 T cell receptor beta chains were sequenced from one sample in a study of Ad26.COV2.S vaccination and SARS-CoV-2 variants. Repertoires were generated with immunoSEQ multiplex PCR, while TCRdb's copy carries only in-frame clones and drops some. This repertoire shows approximately 400,000 clones, around four fifths found once; its top ten account for 7.4%. Indicated treatment: some 20 received Ad26.COV2.S at low or high dose, single or two shots; 5 received placebo; per-sample allocation not given. Each sample was drawn 63 days after the first injection (of vaccine or placebo). Source: peripheral blood, taken in a trial of Ad26.COV2.S vaccine versus placebo. The source of these receptors is a person between 18 and 65 years old who received the Ad26.COV2.S COVID-19 vaccine or a placebo.

This rearrangement joins TRBV18 to TRBJ1-2; TRBD1 matches at 7 bases. The V gene's germline CDR1 is KGHSH and CDR2 LQKENI. The CDR3 spans 16 residues. After removal of 6 bases from V and 2 bases from J, the junction contained 12 bases not matched to a gene. The CDR3 loop reads CASSFTQGERNYGYTF. CDR3 nucleotides: TGTGCCAGCTCTTTCACCCAGGGGGAGAGAAACTATGGCTACACCTTC.

This rearrangement joins TRBV12-5 to TRBJ2-1; D gene uncertain. The CDR3 runs 12 residues. The V end was cut by 6 bases, the J end by 9 bases, with 12 bases between. Germline CDR1 LGHNT, CDR2 FRNRAP. The CDR3: CASGQAVREQFF. The CDR3 DNA reads as TGTGCTAGTGGGCAGGCGGTGCGTGAGCAGTTCTTC.

J is TRBJ1-1 and V is TRBV18; 7 bases are a match to TRBD1. The CDR3 has 17 residues. Trimming at V came to 5 bases and at J to 7 bases, leaving 19 bases not matched to a gene. Germline lookup yields CDR1 KGHSH and CDR2 LQKENI. The CDR3 spells CASSELETGRGSGEAFF. CDR3 DNA sequence: TGTGCCAGCTCAGAGCTCGAGACAGGGAGGGGATCGGGTGAAGCTTTCTTT.

The table lists this clone with a few counts. V gene TRBV11-2 combines with J gene TRBJ2-2; unclear D gene. The CDR3 runs to 13 residues. Germline V lookup: CDR1 SGHAT, CDR2 FQNNGV. The V end was cut by 4 bases, the J end by 6 bases, with 9 bases between. CDR3 residues: CASSYLSSGELFF. The CDR3 DNA follows: TGTGCCAGCAGCTATCTTTCGTCCGGGGAGCTGTTTTTT.

V is TRBV11-3 and J is TRBJ2-3; D may be TRBD2 (6 bases). The CDR3 has 13 residues. V shed 4 bases and J shed 4 bases, with 9 bases lying between them. Germline V gives CDR1 SGHNT, CDR2 YENEEA. This CDR3 is CASSSGVSDTQYF. CDR3 sequence (DNA): TGTGCCAGCAGCTCGGGAGTCTCAGATACGCAGTATTTT.

This clone was seen a few times. The chain carries TRBV6-5 and TRBJ1-6; the D is unclear. The CDR3 loop spans 15 amino acids. V gave up 4 bases and J gave up 0 bases, with 7 bases separating them. Germline V gene data show CDR1 as MNHEY and CDR2 as SVGAGI. This CDR3 reads CASSWARSYNSPLHF. In DNA, the CDR3 is TGTGCCAGCAGTTGGGCCCGCTCCTATAATTCACCCCTCCACTTT.

The V call is TRBV7-9, the J call TRBJ2-6, with 8 bases aligning to TRBD1. The CDR3 has 17 residues. V trimming: 4 bases; J trimming: 0 bases; junction bases outside the gene matches: 5. The germline gives CDR1 SEHNR, CDR2 FQNEAQ (reference sequence). The CDR3 nucleotides read TGTGCCAGCAGCTCTCCGGGACAGGTCTCTGGGGCCAACGTCCTGACTTTC. This gives the protein CASSSPGQVSGANVLTF.

This sequence joins TRBV9 and TRBJ2-1; TRBD1 might be the D (6 bases). V shed 1 base and J shed 0 bases, with 11 bases lying between them. CDR1 and CDR2 (germline): SGDLS, YYNGEE. This CDR3 contains 16 residues. DNA for the CDR3: TGTGCCAGCAGCGTAAGACAGGCGCACTCCTACAATGAGCAGTTCTTC. The encoded protein is CASSVRQAHSYNEQFF. The variable domain in full, with the rest retrieved from reference TRBV9 and TRBJ2-1, is DSGVTQTPKHLITATGQRVTLRCSPRSGDLSVYWYQQSLDQGLQFLIQYYNGEERAKGNILERFSAQQFPDLHSELNLSSLELGDSALYFCASSVRQAHSYNEQFFGPGTRLTVL.

The V call is TRBV2, the J call TRBJ1-1, with TRBD1 matching 7 bases. V dropped 5 bases and J dropped 5; count of bases not matched to a gene: 8. The CDR3 totals 14 residues. The germline V gene encodes CDR1 SNHLY and CDR2 FYNNEI. CDR3 region: CASSLTGSETEAFF. The CDR3, as DNA: TGTGCCAGCAGTCTGACAGGGAGCGAAACTGAAGCTTTCTTT.

The J gene is TRBJ2-7, the V gene TRBV5-6; 10 bases match TRBD2. Germline values: CDR1 SGHDT, CDR2 YYEEEE. The V gene end was trimmed by 5 bases and the J gene end by 5 bases; junction bases not matched to a gene: 13. The CDR3 spans 16 residues. CDR3 region: CASSAVSGRRGNEQYF. For the CDR3, the DNA is TGTGCCAGCAGTGCGGTTAGCGGGAGGCGGGGGAACGAGCAGTACTTC.

The V gene is TRBV7-2, the J gene TRBJ2-3; possibly TRBD1 or TRBD2 for D (5 bases each). The CDR3 has 14 amino acids. Germline CDR1 reads SGHTA; CDR2 reads FQGNSA. The ends were cut back, 4 bases at V and 6 bases at J, with 14 bases in the middle. The CDR3 loop reads CASSSNLGTDTQYF. CDR3 nucleotide sequence: TGTGCCAGCAGCTCCAACCTAGGGACCGATACGCAGTATTTT.

The V and J genes are TRBV27 and TRBJ1-4; D not certain. This CDR3 is built from 17 residues. With 5 bases removed from V and 0 bases from J, the gap between germline ends came to 16 bases. Germline V CDR1 and CDR2: MNHEY, SMNVEV (reference sequence). The CDR3 here is CASSPIATRTTNEKLFF. The CDR3 bases are TGTGCCAGCAGTCCTATCGCTACACGGACAACTAATGAAAAACTGTTTTTT.

V usage is TRBV5-6 and J usage is TRBJ1-2; perhaps TRBD1 as D (5 bases). V lost 0 bases and J lost 8, with 11 bases in between. The CDR3 contains 13 residues. In germline, CDR1 is SGHDT, CDR2 YYEEEE. The CDR3 spells CASSLVGAGGYTF. CDR3 sequence (DNA): TGTGCCAGCAGCTTGGTAGGGGCGGGAGGCTACACCTTC.

V usage is TRBV5-4 and J usage is TRBJ1-2, with a possible D match to TRBD1 (5 bases). V lost 3 bases to trimming and J lost 5 bases, with 8 bases between them. Germline lookup yields CDR1 SGHNT and CDR2 YYREEE (reference sequence). The CDR3 spans 12 residues. DNA of the CDR3: TGTGCCAGCAGCTCTGACAGTTATGGCTACACCTTC. Amino acids: CASSSDSYGYTF.

The gene calls are TRBV5-4 and TRBJ1-2; maybe TRBD1 (6 bases). The CDR3 has 16 amino acids. The germline V and J ends were trimmed by 6 bases and 3 bases, with 21 bases remaining between them. Germline-derived CDR1 and CDR2 are SGHNT and YYREEE (reference sequence). This CDR3 is CASTRIWGRTDYGYTF. CDR3 DNA sequence: TGTGCCAGCACCCGAATCTGGGGGCGGACAGACTATGGCTACACCTTC.

This clone appeared a single time. The chain links TRBV24-1 to TRBJ2-5; D not resolved. Germline V gene lookup returns CDR1 KGHDR and CDR2 SFDVKD. This CDR3 comprises 12 residues. V was pared by 2 bases and J by 5 bases, with 5 bases between. CDR3 nucleotides: TGTGCCACCAGTGATTCTGTCGAGACCCAGTACTTC. As protein: CATSDSVETQYF.

The DNA for the CDR3 is TGTGCCAGCAGCGTAGACGTTCACAAAACAGATACGCAGTATTTT. It encodes CASSVDVHKTDTQYF. The chain uses TRBV9 and TRBJ2-3; D is unresolved. The CDR3 totals 15 residues. Deletions cut 0 bases from V and 3 bases from J, with 11 bases between. Germline CDR1 reads SGDLS; CDR2 reads YYNGEE.

This CDR3 reads CASSVQGDNEQFF. The CDR3 bases are TGTGCCAGCTCAGTACAGGGAGACAATGAGCAGTTCTTC. The chain carries TRBV18 and TRBJ2-1; possibly TRBD1 for D (6 bases). Germline V lookup: CDR1 KGHSH, CDR2 LQKENI. The CDR3 runs 13 residues. V was clipped by 5 bases and J by 5 bases, with 10 bases between them. The whole variable domain, remainder taken from reference TRBV18 and TRBJ2-1, is NAGVMQNPRHLVRRRGQEARLRCSPMKGHSHVYWYRQLPEEGLKFMVYLQKENIIDESGMPKERFSAEFPKEGPSILRIQQVVRGDSAAYFCASSVQGDNEQFFGPGTRLTVL.

The CDR3 loop is CASSLALSETQYF. The CDR3 DNA reads TGTGCCAGCAGCTTAGCGCTATCGGAGACCCAGTACTTC. The V and J genes are TRBV11-2 and TRBJ2-5; D unclear. The V end lost 1 base, the J end lost 5 bases, and 8 bases lay between the germline ends. This CDR3 spans 13 amino acids. CDR1 is SGHAT, CDR2 FQNNGV, per germline.

V and J are TRBV30 and TRBJ2-7, with TRBD2 identical over 11 bases. V gave up 5 bases and J gave up 3 bases; unmatched junction bases: 3. CDR3 size: 13 residues. Germline CDR1 and CDR2: GTSNPN and SVGIG (reference sequence). The CDR3 coding sequence is TGTGCCTGGCCCGGGACTAGCGGCTACGAGCAGTACTTC. Translating gives CAWPGTSGYEQYF.

The chain links TRBV30 to TRBJ2-5, with unresolved D. V shed 4 bases and J shed 3 bases, with 6 bases lying between them. The germline V gene has CDR1 GTSNPN and CDR2 SVGIG (reference sequence). This CDR3 region has 11 residues. CDR3 sequence reads: CAWTEEETQYF. The CDR3 DNA reads as TGTGCCTGGACAGAGGAAGAGACCCAGTACTTC.

V usage is TRBV7-6 and J usage is TRBJ2-1, with 9 bases identical to TRBD2. Germline assignment: CDR1 SGHVS and CDR2 FNYEAQ. After removal of 0 bases from V and 2 bases from J, the junction contained 2 bases not matched to a gene. The CDR3 length is 16 residues. CDR3 residues: CASSLAGTSPYNEQFF. The CDR3 DNA reads TGTGCCAGCAGCTTAGCTGGGACTAGCCCCTACAATGAGCAGTTCTTC. The entire variable domain, with the rest obtained from reference TRBV7-6 and TRBJ2-1, is as follows: GAGVSQSPRYKVTKRGQDVALRCDPISGHVSLYWYRQALGQGPEFLTYFNYEAQQDKSGLPNDRFSAERPEGSISTLTIQRTEQRDSAMYRCASSLAGTSPYNEQFFGPGTRLTVL.

The J gene is TRBJ2-5, the V gene TRBV10-2; 10 bases line up with TRBD2. Per germline, CDR1 WSHSY and CDR2 SAAADI. The CDR3 contains 15 residues. V lost 8 bases and J lost 4; bases outside the gene matches: 10. Here the CDR3 DNA reads TGCGCCAGCTCCTCTAGCGGGAGCTTGCGAGAGACCCAGTACTTC. It yields the protein CASSSSGSLRETQYF.

The chain recombines TRBV5-1 with TRBJ2-2; D gene ambiguous. The V and J ends lost 5 bases and 3 bases respectively, with 14 bases between them. CDR1 is SGHRS, CDR2 YFSETQ, per germline. The CDR3 extends over 15 amino acids. CDR3 amino acids: CASSSVPFDTGELFF. The CDR3 region has the DNA TGCGCCAGCAGTTCCGTCCCGTTCGACACCGGGGAGCTGTTTTTT.

V usage is TRBV5-4 and J usage is TRBJ2-6, with D unclear. The CDR3 loop spans 16 amino acids. Trimming pared 1 base from V and 0 bases from J, leaving 8 bases between. Germline CDR1 is SGHNT and CDR2 is YYREEE (reference sequence). CDR3 protein: CASSLQMGSGANVLTF. CDR3 sequence (DNA): TGTGCCAGCAGCTTGCAGATGGGCTCTGGGGCCAACGTCCTGACTTTC.